This T cell receptor beta chain was sequenced during a study of pediatric ulcerative colitis. General study points: Two rectal clonotypes were found only in ulcerative colitis patients, all of them.

To note about this clone: Its antigen is still unknown.

Sequencing depth was up to 500,000 reads per sample. Sequencing was performed with immunoSEQ multiplex PCR; in TCRdb, only in-frame clones are kept and a portion is missing. The sample has about 9,500 clones, 80% to 90% seen once; the top ten hold around 7%. The CDR3 is 11 residues long. Trimming removed 7 bases at V and 8 bases at J, with 9 bases between. Looked up from germline, CDR1 is LNHDA and CDR2 is SQIVND (reference sequence). This TCR was recovered from a girl under 18 with moderate ulcerative colitis. The material sequenced was blood. The V call is TRBV19, the J call TRBJ2-1, with D unclear. CDR3 residues: CASIQEDEQFF. CDR3 coding DNA: TGTGCCAGTATTCAAGAGGATGAGCAGTTCTTC.